The table lists the clone carrying this T cell receptor (beta chain) with a few counts. No antigen is known for it. The data are from a study of T-cell memory formation after mild COVID-19. Study-wide background: Each donor largely had its own TCR clusters. Whole-study results and caveats: The main location of contracting CD4+ clones was CM and EM, and that of contracting CD8+ clones was EMRA. Within pre-infection memory, some responding clones were found, suggesting cross-reactive memory joined.

TCRdb re-derived calls from the 5' RACE reads in MiXCR, one entry per CDR3 protein. Of 150,000 to 200,000 distinct CDR3 sequences detected, 10% to 15% appear once; the ten largest clones hold approximately 3.4%. With 9 bases removed from V and 4 bases from J, the gap between germline ends came to 15 bases. Per germline, CDR1 KGHDR and CDR2 SFDVKD. The CDR3 extends over 14 amino acids. Source material: PBMCs or a T cell subset sorted from them (not recorded which). The TCR was taken from a man younger than 35 who had mild COVID-19 (a few samples of this study predate the infection). Cell type and time point are not known. The chain has TRBV24-1 and TRBJ2-1; TRBD1 might be the D (6 bases). CDR3 amino acids: CATSKQGPYNEQFF. CDR3 nucleotides: TGTGCCACCTCAAAGCAGGGGCCGTACAATGAGCAGTTCTTC.